A selection of T cell receptor beta chains follows, all from one sample in a study of T cell responses to AZD1222 COVID-19 vaccine. Assay: immunoSEQ multiplex PCR; the TCRdb copy retains only in-frame clones and omits some. The table has around 190,000 clones, roughly nine tenths seen once. The sample was peripheral blood, taken 28 days after the second AZD1222 dose. Receptors originate from an adult who received the AZD1222 COVID-19 vaccine. The CDR3 runs from the conserved cysteine through the conserved F or W. Each record gives: J gene, clone size, V gene, D gene, CDR3 protein, CDR3 DNA. A D gene is named only where the DNA matches it firmly. Only some rows state a clone size, as once, few, many or a class for expanded clones.

J gene: TRBJ2-2
clone size: -
V gene: TRBV2
D gene: TRBD1
CDR3 protein: CASRGTGGTGELFF
CDR3 DNA: TGTGCCAGCAGGGGGACAGGGGGTACCGGGGAGCTGTTTTTT

J gene: TRBJ2-1
clone size: -
V gene: TRBV19
D gene: TRBD2
CDR3 protein: CASSPSGSGGLTYNEQFF
CDR3 DNA: TGTGCCAGTAGTCCGTCGGGTAGCGGGGGGTTAACCTACAATGAGCAGTTCTTC

J gene: TRBJ1-1
clone size: -
V gene: TRBV20-1
D gene: -
CDR3 protein: CSARAPEGTFF
CDR3 DNA: TGCAGTGCCCGGGCCCCGGAGGGAACTTTCTTT

J gene: TRBJ1-5
clone size: once
V gene: TRBV5-8
D gene: -
CDR3 protein: CASSLGRYSNQPQHF
CDR3 DNA: TGTGCCAGCAGCTTAGGACGATATAGCAATCAGCCCCAGCATTTT

J gene: TRBJ1-2
clone size: -
V gene: TRBV5-6
D gene: -
CDR3 protein: CASSNPRAERNYGYTF
CDR3 DNA: TGTGCCAGCAGCAACCCCCGGGCTGAGCGTAACTATGGCTACACCTTC

J gene: TRBJ1-3
clone size: -
V gene: TRBV10-2
D gene: -
CDR3 protein: CASSERRSSGNTIYF
CDR3 DNA: TGCGCCAGCAGTGAAAGGCGTAGCTCTGGAAACACCATATATTTT

J gene: TRBJ2-5
clone size: -
V gene: TRBV27
D gene: TRBD1
CDR3 protein: CASSLKFMGTGVRETQYF
CDR3 DNA: TGTGCCAGCAGTTTGAAGTTTATGGGGACAGGGGTACGAGAGACCCAGTACTTC

J gene: TRBJ2-1
clone size: -
V gene: TRBV7-9
D gene: -
CDR3 protein: CASSLSLDNEQFF
CDR3 DNA: TGTGCCAGCAGCTTATCTCTGGACAATGAGCAGTTCTTC

J gene: TRBJ2-1
clone size: once
V gene: TRBV4-2
D gene: TRBD2
CDR3 protein: CASSQETAGGRGEQFF
CDR3 DNA: TGTGCCAGCAGCCAAGAAACAGCGGGGGGGCGCGGTGAGCAGTTCTTC

J gene: TRBJ2-2
clone size: few
V gene: TRBV6-1
D gene: TRBD2
CDR3 protein: CASSESSGGNTGELFF
CDR3 DNA: TGTGCCAGCAGTGAATCCTCGGGGGGGAACACCGGGGAGCTGTTTTTT

J gene: TRBJ1-5
clone size: -
V gene: TRBV19
D gene: -
CDR3 protein: CASRLQRGGRNQPQHF
CDR3 DNA: TGTGCCAGTAGACTCCAACGAGGGGGGCGGAATCAGCCCCAGCATTTT

J gene: TRBJ2-3
clone size: once
V gene: TRBV29-1
D gene: TRBD1
CDR3 protein: CSARDRGVTDTQYF
CDR3 DNA: TGCAGCGCAAGAGACAGGGGCGTCACAGATACGCAGTATTTT

J gene: TRBJ2-1
clone size: few
V gene: TRBV5-1
D gene: -
CDR3 protein: CASSLYARDEQFF
CDR3 DNA: TGCGCCAGCAGCCTGTATGCCCGGGATGAGCAGTTCTTC

J gene: TRBJ1-5
clone size: -
V gene: TRBV28
D gene: -
CDR3 protein: CASSSQGVNQPQHF
CDR3 DNA: TGTGCCAGCAGCTCGCAGGGCGTGAATCAGCCCCAGCATTTT

J gene: TRBJ1-1
clone size: -
V gene: TRBV7-3
D gene: -
CDR3 protein: CASSLGTLNTEAFF
CDR3 DNA: TGTGCCAGCAGCCTGGGGACATTGAACACTGAAGCTTTCTTT

J gene: TRBJ2-1
clone size: -
V gene: TRBV5-5
D gene: TRBD1
CDR3 protein: CASSHGTGGYNEQFF
CDR3 DNA: TGTGCCAGCAGCCATGGGACAGGGGGCTACAATGAGCAGTTCTTC

J gene: TRBJ1-1
clone size: -
V gene: TRBV6-5
D gene: -
CDR3 protein: CASRGSTAREAFF
CDR3 DNA: TGTGCCAGCAGGGGATCGACAGCCCGAGAAGCTTTCTTT

J gene: TRBJ1-2
clone size: -
V gene: TRBV5-5
D gene: TRBD1
CDR3 protein: CASRPWTGVYGYTF
CDR3 DNA: TGTGCCAGCAGACCATGGACAGGGGTGTATGGCTACACCTTC

J gene: TRBJ1-6
clone size: -
V gene: TRBV18
D gene: -
CDR3 protein: CASSLDSNNSPLHF
CDR3 DNA: TGTGCCAGCTCACTAGACAGCAACAATTCACCCCTCCACTTT

J gene: TRBJ1-2
clone size: few
V gene: TRBV7-9
D gene: TRBD1
CDR3 protein: CASSDRGGYTF
CDR3 DNA: TGTGCCAGCAGCGACAGGGGTGGCTACACCTTC

J gene: TRBJ1-2
clone size: -
V gene: TRBV2
D gene: -
CDR3 protein: CASSEARQLTYGYTF
CDR3 DNA: TGTGCCAGCAGTGAAGCCCGACAGCTAACCTATGGCTACACCTTC

J gene: TRBJ1-3
clone size: -
V gene: TRBV6-5
D gene: -
CDR3 protein: CASTRDRDSGNTIYF
CDR3 DNA: TGTGCCAGCACCAGAGACAGAGACTCTGGAAACACCATATATTTT

J gene: TRBJ2-5
clone size: -
V gene: TRBV2
D gene: -
CDR3 protein: CAPGRRAQETQYF
CDR3 DNA: TGTGCCCCTGGCCGCAGGGCGCAAGAGACCCAGTACTTC

J gene: TRBJ1-1
clone size: -
V gene: TRBV7-3
D gene: -
CDR3 protein: CASSSQMNTEAFF
CDR3 DNA: TGTGCCAGCAGCTCTCAGATGAACACTGAAGCTTTCTTT

J gene: TRBJ2-5
clone size: -
V gene: TRBV7-9
D gene: TRBD1
CDR3 protein: CASSRGTGRGETQYF
CDR3 DNA: TGTGCCAGCAGCAGAGGGACAGGGCGAGGAGAGACCCAGTACTTC

J gene: TRBJ2-5
clone size: -
V gene: TRBV5-8
D gene: -
CDR3 protein: CASSPEGGGGRGETQYF
CDR3 DNA: TGTGCCAGCAGCCCGGAAGGAGGAGGGGGGCGCGGGGAGACCCAGTACTTC

J gene: TRBJ1-5
clone size: -
V gene: TRBV30
D gene: -
CDR3 protein: CAWSVQTGHQPQHF
CDR3 DNA: TGTGCCTGGAGTGTACAAACAGGGCATCAGCCCCAGCATTTT